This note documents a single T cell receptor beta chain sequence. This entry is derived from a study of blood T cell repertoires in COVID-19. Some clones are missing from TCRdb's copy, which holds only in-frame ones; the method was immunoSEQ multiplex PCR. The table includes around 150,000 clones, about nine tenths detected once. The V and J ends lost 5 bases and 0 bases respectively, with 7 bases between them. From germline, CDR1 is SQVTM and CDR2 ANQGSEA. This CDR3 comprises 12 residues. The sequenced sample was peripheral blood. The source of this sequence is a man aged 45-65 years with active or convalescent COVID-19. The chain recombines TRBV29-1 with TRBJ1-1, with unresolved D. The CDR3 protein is CSVSSMNTEAFF. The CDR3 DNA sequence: TGCAGCGTTTCAAGCATGAACACTGAAGCTTTCTTT.